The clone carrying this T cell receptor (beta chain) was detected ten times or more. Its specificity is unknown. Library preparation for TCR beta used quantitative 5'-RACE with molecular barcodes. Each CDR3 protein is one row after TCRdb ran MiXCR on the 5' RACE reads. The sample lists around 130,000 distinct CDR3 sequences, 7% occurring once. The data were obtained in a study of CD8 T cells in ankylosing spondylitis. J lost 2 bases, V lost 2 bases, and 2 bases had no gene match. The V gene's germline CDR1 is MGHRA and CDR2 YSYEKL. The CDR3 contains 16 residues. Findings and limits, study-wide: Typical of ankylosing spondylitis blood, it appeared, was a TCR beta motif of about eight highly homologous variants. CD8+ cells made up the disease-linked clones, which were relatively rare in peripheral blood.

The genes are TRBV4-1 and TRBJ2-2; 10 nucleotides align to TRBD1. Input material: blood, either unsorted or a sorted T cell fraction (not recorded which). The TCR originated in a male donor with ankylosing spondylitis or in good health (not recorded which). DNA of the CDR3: TGCGCCAGCAGCCAACGGGACAGGGGAAACACCGGGGAGCTGTTTTTT. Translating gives CASSQRDRGNTGELFF.